This T cell receptor beta chain was retrieved from a study of cytomegalovirus exposure and HLA in healthy donors. Study summary: The roughly 130 validation repertoires were reported in a later analysis to have been generated on the same platform as the approximately 700 first-cohort repertoires.

A word on this clone: Its specificity is not known.

Germline V CDR1 and CDR2: MNHEY, SVGAGI. V shed 5 bases, J shed 7 bases, and the junction held 11 bases outside the gene matches. The CDR3 has 15 amino acids. The data were produced by immunoSEQ multiplex PCR, yet TCRdb's version contains in-frame clones alone and is incomplete. This sample has 150,000 to 200,000 clones, with more than 80% found just once. Study conclusions and caveats: Subsequent analysis of the approximately 110 validation repertoires found a tendency for first-cohort TCR clusters to co-occur. Cytomegalovirus-associated status was assigned to 150 to 200 TCR beta chains.

This receptor was taken from a man aged 18 to 29 in good health and CMV-seropositive. The gene calls are TRBV6-5 and TRBJ2-1, with 7 bases fitting TRBD2. The sample was PBMCs. Here the CDR3 reads CASSTPGGRPNEQFF. The CDR3 DNA sequence: TGTGCCAGCAGTACACCCGGCGGGAGACCGAATGAGCAGTTCTTC.